The 25 T cell receptor beta chains listed next were all sequenced from one sample in a study of Graves' ophthalmopathy and Graves' hyperthyroidism. As the template, RNA transcripts were used to amplify TCR beta CDR3 regions. An opening RT-PCR round employed HTBI primers and preceded a second-round multiplex PCR. Using its own MiXCR run on the multiplex PCR reads, TCRdb lists one record per CDR3 protein. The table includes some 350,000 distinct CDR3 sequences, roughly 15% detected once. The sample was peripheral blood. The receptors shown here come from an adult woman with stable Graves' hyperthyroidism.

This clonotype was seen once. The rearrangement uses TRBV6-5 and TRBJ1-1; 8 bases are shared with TRBD1. V lost 4 bases to trimming and J lost 6 bases; unmatched junction nucleotides: 7. Germline CDR1 MNHEY, CDR2 SVGAGI. The CDR3 contains 14 residues. CDR3 sequence (DNA): TGTGCCAGCAGTTTTCGGGACAGGTTAGCTGAAGCTTTCTTT. Translation: CASSFRDRLAEAFF.

This chain joins TRBV12-5 and TRBJ1-1; possibly TRBD1 for D (5 bases). Trimming cost V 9 bases and J 3 bases, with 26 bases left between them. This CDR3 spans 17 amino acids. Germline CDR1 and CDR2: LGHNT and FRNRAP. This chain's CDR3 is CASLPTSGPRRDTEAFF. CDR3 sequence (DNA): TGTGCTAGCTTACCAACGTCAGGGCCCCGGCGGGACACTGAAGCTTTCTTT. The full variable domain, in which reference TRBV12-5 and TRBJ1-1 provide the parts outside the CDR3, is DARVTQTPRHKVTEMGQEVTMRCQPILGHNTVFWYRQTMMQGLELLAYFRNRAPLDDSGMPKDRFSAEMPDATLATLKIQPSEPRDSAVYFCASLPTSGPRRDTEAFFGQGTRLTVV.

This clonotype was seen at least ten times. CDR3 DNA sequence: TGCAGTGCTAGAGGTGGGAGGGGGAACACTGAAGCTTTCTTT. It encodes CSARGGRGNTEAFF. The V and J genes are TRBV20-1 and TRBJ1-1; possible D gene TRBD1, 5 bases. The germline V gene encodes CDR1 DFQATT and CDR2 SNEGSKA (reference sequence). Trimming took off 1 base at V and 1 base at J, with 10 bases between the two ends. The CDR3 runs to 14 residues.

This clonotype turned up a few times. This chain links TRBV11-2 with TRBJ2-7; D possibly corresponds to TRBD1 (6 bases). Germline lookup yields CDR1 SGHAT and CDR2 FQNNGV. V was pared by 5 bases and J by 3 bases, with 11 bases between. This CDR3 region has 13 residues. The CDR3 sequence: CASSAGTLYEQYF. The CDR3 nucleotides are TGTGCCAGCAGCGCCGGGACACTCTACGAGCAGTACTTC. The full variable domain, with the rest looked up from reference TRBV11-2 and TRBJ2-7, is EAGVAQSPRYKIIEKRQSVAFWCNPISGHATLYWYQQILGQGPKLLIQFQNNGVVDDSQLPKDRFSAERLKGVDSTLKIQPAKLEDSAVYLCASSAGTLYEQYFGPGTRLTVT.

This clonotype turned up a few times. It may be a read error: a sequence one base away is much more abundant. V usage is TRBV11-2 and J usage is TRBJ2-4, with a tentative D call TRBD2 (5 bases). CDR1 and CDR2 (germline): SGHAT, FQNNGV. This CDR3 has 18 amino acids. CDR3 protein: CASSLESLTSLAKNIKYF. The CDR3 DNA is TGTGCCAGCAGCTTAGAGTCGCTAACCTCGCTAGCCAAAAACATTAAGTACTTC.

DNA of the CDR3: TGTGCCAGCAGCCAAGCTGACAGGGAGTCACCCCTCCACTTT. It translates to CASSQADRESPLHF. The chain employs TRBV3-1 and TRBJ1-6; TRBD1 matches at 7 bases. This CDR3 has 14 residues. V lost 1 base and J lost 10; bases outside the gene matches: 4. Germline-derived CDR1 and CDR2 are LGHDT and YNNKEL (reference sequence).

This clonotype has at least ten counts. The chain couples TRBV28 to TRBJ2-4; 7 nucleotides agree with TRBD1. Germline V gene data show CDR1 as MDHEN and CDR2 as SYDVKM. V shed 5 bases, J shed 8 bases, and the junction held 9 bases outside the gene matches. CDR3 length: 14 amino acids. The chain's CDR3 is CASSISTGMDIQYF. In DNA, the CDR3 is TGTGCCAGCAGTATCTCGACAGGGATGGACATTCAGTACTTC.

The table lists this clonotype with many counts. This may be a read error: a much more frequent sequence differs by one nucleotide. The chain recombines TRBV6-2 or TRBV6-3 with TRBJ1-1, with D hard to call. Germline CDR1 and CDR2: MNHEY and SVGEGT. The V gene lost 7 bases and the J gene lost 0 bases, with 18 bases spanning the gap. The CDR3 loop spans 16 amino acids. CDR3 in amino acids: CASNLLSGKVNTEAFF. Here the CDR3 DNA reads TGTGCCAGCAATCTTCTTTCGGGGAAGGTGAACACTGAAGCTTTCTTT.

This clonotype appeared many times. The chain employs TRBV29-1 and TRBJ2-5; D remains unclear. Germline CDR1 SQVTM, CDR2 ANQGSEA. This CDR3 spans 11 amino acids. V lost 4 bases and J lost 4, with 7 bases in between. The CDR3, as DNA: TGCAGCGTTGCAAAGGGAGAGACCCAGTACTTC. Translating it yields CSVAKGETQYF.

The sample holds a few counts of this clonotype. The chain carries TRBV12-3 or TRBV12-4 and TRBJ1-6; 7 bases match TRBD1. J was trimmed by 9 bases and V by 6 bases; bases with no gene match: 8. The CDR3 runs to 14 residues. This chain's CDR3 is CASSVTGSSSPLHF. CDR3 in DNA: TGTGCCAGCAGCGTGACAGGGTCGAGTTCACCCCTCCACTTT.

This clonotype was seen many times. The V call is TRBV2, the J call TRBJ1-5; no definite D call. Between the trimmed V and J ends, which lost 0 bases and 4 bases, there was a span of 10 bases. This CDR3 is 15 amino acids long. Germline lookup yields CDR1 SNHLY and CDR2 FYNNEI. The CDR3 protein is CASSEAPGVNQPQHF. CDR3 coding DNA: TGTGCCAGCAGTGAAGCGCCCGGGGTAAATCAGCCCCAGCATTTT.

This clonotype appeared many times. This chain connects TRBV12-3 or TRBV12-4 to TRBJ2-5; D may be TRBD1 (5 bases). The V gene lost 6 bases and the J gene lost 3 bases, with 11 bases spanning the gap. The CDR3 is made up of 13 amino acids. CDR3 nucleotides: TGTGCCAGCAGGGGCGACAGCGAAGAGACCCAGTACTTC. It codes for CASRGDSEETQYF.

This clonotype was counted ten times or more. The chain recombines TRBV15 with TRBJ2-7; no clear D gene. Germline V gene sequence: CDR1 LNHNV, CDR2 YYDKDF (reference sequence). Trimming cost V 8 bases and J 7 bases, with 9 bases left between them. This CDR3 region has 10 residues. In nucleotides, the CDR3 is TGTGCCACCGGTACTCGGGAGCAGTACTTC. Translated: CATGTREQYF.

This clonotype was picked up many times. This rearrangement joins TRBV19 to TRBJ1-2; D possibly corresponds to TRBD1 (6 bases). Per the germline V gene, CDR1 is LNHDA and CDR2 is SQIVND (reference sequence). The V gene lost 10 bases and the J gene lost 5 bases, with 26 bases spanning the gap. The CDR3 sequence is 16 residues long. CDR3 nucleotide sequence: TGTGCCACCTCCTCGGTCGGGACACCCCAAGGGTATGGCTACACCTTC. It specifies CATSSVGTPQGYGYTF.

This rearrangement joins TRBV12-3 or TRBV12-4 to TRBJ2-5; 7 bases map to TRBD2. This CDR3 comprises 14 residues. V lost 6 bases, J lost 5 bases, and 9 bases stayed unmatched. The CDR3 nucleotides are TGTGCCAGCAGGACCACTCGGCGGGGGGAGACCCAGTACTTC. Translated: CASRTTRRGETQYF.

This clonotype was found many times. The chain joins TRBV28 to TRBJ1-2, with 9 nucleotides matching TRBD1. In germline, CDR1 is MDHEN, CDR2 SYDVKM. The CDR3 sequence is 15 residues long. Losses at the gene ends were 1 base for V and 8 bases for J; bases not matched to a gene: 8. The CDR3 coding sequence is TGTGCCAGCAGTTTATCCCTTGGACAGGGGCGCGGCTACACCTTC. It translates to CASSLSLGQGRGYTF.

This clonotype occurred many times. This sequence joins TRBV7-8 and TRBJ2-2; possibly TRBD2 for D (5 bases). Trimming removed 5 bases at V and 1 base at J, with 14 bases between. CDR1 and CDR2 from the germline V gene are SGHVS and FQNEAQ. The CDR3 runs to 16 residues. The CDR3 DNA is TGTGCCAGCAGCACCCCATTACGGGAGAACACCGGGGAGCTGTTTTTT. It codes for CASSTPLRENTGELFF.

The rearrangement joins TRBV6-2 or TRBV6-3 to TRBJ2-2; D might be TRBD1 (5 bases). The V gene lost 0 bases and the J gene lost 1 base, with 15 bases spanning the gap. Per the germline V gene, CDR1 is MNHEY and CDR2 is SVGEGT. CDR3 length equals 18 residues. CDR3 coding DNA: TGTGCCAGCAGTTACTCGATAGGGGCAGGGATGAACACCGGGGAGCTGTTTTTT. It codes for CASSYSIGAGMNTGELFF.

This clonotype was seen many times. The V gene is TRBV20-1, the J gene TRBJ2-7; 8 nucleotides agree with TRBD1. The CDR3 runs 14 residues. The ends lost 3 bases at V and 2 bases at J; junction bases unmatched: 6. Germline CDR1 DFQATT, CDR2 SNEGSKA (reference sequence). The CDR3 nucleotides read TGCAGTGCTAGCGCGGGACAGGTCACCTACGAGCAGTACTTC. It codes for CSASAGQVTYEQYF.

In this sample, this clonotype turned up many times. The chain carries TRBV27 and TRBJ1-2; possible D gene TRBD1, 5 bases. The CDR3 covers 14 residues. Trimming left V 2 bases short and J 1 base short, with 8 bases between. Germline-derived CDR1 and CDR2 are MNHEY and SMNVEV (reference sequence). CDR3 bases: TGTGCCAGCAGTTTAGGGGGGAATAACTATGGCTACACCTTC. It yields the protein CASSLGGNNYGYTF.

This clonotype was seen repeatedly, ten times or more. The chain recombines TRBV28 with TRBJ1-6; 10 nucleotides line up with TRBD1. Germline V lookup: CDR1 MDHEN, CDR2 SYDVKM. The CDR3 runs 13 residues. V dropped 8 bases and J dropped 10; count of bases not matched to a gene: 5. The CDR3 spells CASSRDRGSPLHF. Here the CDR3 DNA reads TGTGCCAGCTCCCGGGACAGGGGCTCACCCCTCCACTTT. Complete variable domain (other parts from reference TRBV28 and TRBJ1-6): DVKVTQSSRYLVKRTGEKVFLECVQDMDHENMFWYRQDPGLGLRLIYFSYDVKMKEKGDIPEGYSVSREKKERFSLILESASTNQTSMYLCASSRDRGSPLHFGNGTRLTVT.

This clonotype showed up many times. The chain combines TRBV30 with TRBJ2-2, with D hard to call. CDR3 size: 13 residues. Trimming took off 2 bases at V and 2 bases at J, with 6 bases between the two ends. The germline V gene has CDR1 GTSNPN and CDR2 SVGIG (reference sequence). The CDR3 region has the DNA TGTGCCTGGAGTACCGGTAACACCGGGGAGCTGTTTTTT. Its translation: CAWSTGNTGELFF.

This clonotype has just a few counts. At one end, the junction sequence differs from germline, possibly due to a read error. The genes are TRBV24-1 and TRBJ2-2; the D call may be TRBD1 or TRBD2 (5 bases each). Germline values: CDR1 KGHDR, CDR2 SFDVKD. This CDR3 has 17 residues. The CDR3 protein is CATGEPGPGGGTGELFF. CDR3 DNA sequence: TGTGCCACCGGTGAACCGGGGCCTGGCGGTGGCACCGGGGAGCTGTTTTTT.

This clonotype came up many times. This rearrangement joins TRBV11-2 to TRBJ2-2, with a tentative D call TRBD1 (6 bases). The V gene's germline CDR1 is SGHAT and CDR2 FQNNGV. Trimming pared 0 bases from V and 3 bases from J, leaving 17 bases between. The CDR3 spans 18 residues. This chain's CDR3 is CASSLEWDIAGDTGELFF. CDR3 DNA sequence: TGTGCCAGCAGCTTAGAATGGGACATCGCGGGCGACACCGGGGAGCTGTTTTTT.

CDR3 sequence: CASSPQLTQETQYF. The CDR3 DNA follows: TGTGCCAGCAGCCCCCAATTAACCCAAGAGACCCAGTACTTC. V usage is TRBV5-4 and J usage is TRBJ2-5, with D hard to call. The CDR3 length is 14 residues. V lost 4 bases and J 1 base, leaving 11 bases between the germline ends. Germline V gene sequence: CDR1 SGHNT, CDR2 YYREEE (reference sequence).